These T cell receptor beta chains were read from a single sample in a study of cytomegalovirus exposure and HLA in healthy donors. Assay used: immunoSEQ multiplex PCR; TCRdb lists only in-frame clones, some missing. This sample carries more than 140,000 clones, around 79% of them seen once, and the ten largest clones take about 0.66%. The sample was PBMCs. The source of these receptors is a male donor in good health and CMV-seronegative. Both conserved end residues are part of each CDR3. The order of the fields is CDR3 length, V gene, J gene, CDR3 protein.

len: 15; v_gene: TRBV2; j_gene: TRBJ2-1; CDR3aa: CASSVSGKSYNEQFF
len: 16; v_gene: TRBV4-2; j_gene: TRBJ2-3; CDR3aa: CASSPGASGSTDTQYF
len: 14; v_gene: TRBV7-2; j_gene: TRBJ1-2; CDR3aa: CASSLGQGLGGYTF
len: 15; v_gene: TRBV6-5; j_gene: TRBJ1-1; CDR3aa: CASSPSGGGGTEAFF
len: 15; v_gene: TRBV4-3; j_gene: TRBJ1-4; CDR3aa: CASSQEGQGNEKLFF
len: 12; v_gene: TRBV6-5; j_gene: TRBJ2-7; CDR3aa: CASSTGGLGEYF
len: 15; v_gene: TRBV7-2; j_gene: TRBJ1-5; CDR3aa: CASSLTGLLNQPQHF
len: 15; v_gene: TRBV6-5; j_gene: -; CDR3aa: CASKTHLAGPYEQYF
len: 14; v_gene: TRBV27; j_gene: TRBJ2-5; CDR3aa: CASSSSTVTNTQYF
len: 16; v_gene: TRBV9; j_gene: TRBJ2-5; CDR3aa: CASSSRTGDVVETQYF
len: 15; v_gene: TRBV19; j_gene: TRBJ2-5; CDR3aa: CATGGAGHHQETQYF
len: 16; v_gene: TRBV7-6; j_gene: TRBJ2-7; CDR3aa: CASSPRTSGASYEQYF
len: 15; v_gene: TRBV19; j_gene: TRBJ2-2; CDR3aa: CASSAGTGTTGELFF
len: 14; v_gene: TRBV7-2; j_gene: TRBJ2-7; CDR3aa: CASSLARTTYEQYF